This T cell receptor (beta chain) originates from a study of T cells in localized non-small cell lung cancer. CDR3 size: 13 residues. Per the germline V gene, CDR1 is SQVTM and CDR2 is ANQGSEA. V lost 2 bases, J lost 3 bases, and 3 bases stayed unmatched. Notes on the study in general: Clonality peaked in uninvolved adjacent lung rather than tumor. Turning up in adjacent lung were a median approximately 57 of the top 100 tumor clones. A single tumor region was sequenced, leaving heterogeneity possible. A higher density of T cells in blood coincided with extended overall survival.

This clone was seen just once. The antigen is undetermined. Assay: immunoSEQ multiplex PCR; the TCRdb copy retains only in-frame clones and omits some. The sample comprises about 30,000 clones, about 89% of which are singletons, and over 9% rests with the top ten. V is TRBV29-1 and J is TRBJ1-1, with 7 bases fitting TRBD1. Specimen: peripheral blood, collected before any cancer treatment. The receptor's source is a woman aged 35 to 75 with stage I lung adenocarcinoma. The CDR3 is CSVETGADTEAFF. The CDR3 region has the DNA TGCAGCGTTGAAACAGGGGCCGACACTGAAGCTTTCTTT.